This T cell receptor (beta chain) was sequenced for a study of OX40 agonist ivuxolimab in advanced cancers. Study background: Patients with prior anti-PD-1, anti-PD-L1 or anti-CTLA-4 therapy were eligible; less than 50% had some.

Findings and limits, study-wide: The expanded peripheral T cells' antigen specificity was not determined.

As for this clone: Its specificity is unknown.

Method: immunoSEQ multiplex PCR; TCRdb's copy keeps in-frame clones and lacks some. The sample has tens of thousands of clones, roughly 87% seen once. This TCR derives from an adult with an advanced solid tumor such as melanoma, head and neck, liver or kidney cancer. The specimen was CD4+ or CD8+ T cells sorted from blood, collected in a trial of the OX40 agonist ivuxolimab.

CDR3: CASTSTGFSYNEQFF. The CDR3 nucleotides read TGTGCCAGCACCTCGACAGGTTTTTCCTACAATGAGCAGTTCTTC. This chain joins TRBV6-1 and TRBJ2-1, with D possibly being TRBD1 (6 bases). The V end lost 7 bases, the J end lost 1 base, and 14 bases lay between the germline ends. The CDR3 is made up of 15 amino acids. Germline V lookup: CDR1 MNHNS, CDR2 SASEGT.